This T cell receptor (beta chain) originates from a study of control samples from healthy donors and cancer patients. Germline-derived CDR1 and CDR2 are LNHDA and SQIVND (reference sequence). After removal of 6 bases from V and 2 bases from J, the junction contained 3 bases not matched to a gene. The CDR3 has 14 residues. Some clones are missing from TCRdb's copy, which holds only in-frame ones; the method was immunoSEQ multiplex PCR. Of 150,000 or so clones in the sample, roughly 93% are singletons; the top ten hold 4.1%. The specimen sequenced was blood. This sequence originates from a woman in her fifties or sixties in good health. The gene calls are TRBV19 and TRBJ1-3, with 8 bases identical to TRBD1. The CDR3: CASRTQGAGNTIYF. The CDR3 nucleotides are TGTGCCAGTAGAACACAGGGGGCTGGAAACACCATATATTTT.